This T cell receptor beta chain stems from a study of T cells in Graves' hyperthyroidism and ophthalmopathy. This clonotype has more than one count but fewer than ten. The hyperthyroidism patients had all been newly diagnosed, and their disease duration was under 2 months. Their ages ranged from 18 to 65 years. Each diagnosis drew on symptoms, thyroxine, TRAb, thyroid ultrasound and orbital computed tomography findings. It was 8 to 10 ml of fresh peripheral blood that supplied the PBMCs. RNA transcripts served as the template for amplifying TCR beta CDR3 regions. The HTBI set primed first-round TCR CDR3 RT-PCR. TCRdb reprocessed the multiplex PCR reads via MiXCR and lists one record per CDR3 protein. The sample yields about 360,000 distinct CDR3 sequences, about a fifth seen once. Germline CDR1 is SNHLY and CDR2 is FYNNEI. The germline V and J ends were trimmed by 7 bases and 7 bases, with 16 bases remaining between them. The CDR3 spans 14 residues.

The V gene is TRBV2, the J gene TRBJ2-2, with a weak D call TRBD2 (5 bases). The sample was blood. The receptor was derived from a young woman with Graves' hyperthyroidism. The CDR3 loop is CASITGSAHGELFF. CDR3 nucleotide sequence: TGTGCCAGCATCACGGGATCCGCACACGGGGAGCTGTTTTTT.